What follows are 10 T cell receptor beta chains derived from one specimen sequenced in a study of radiotherapy plus CTLA-4 blockade in lung cancer. Clones were read by immunoSEQ multiplex PCR, and TCRdb kept only the in-frame ones, dropping some. The profile shows under 55,000 clones, around four fifths of them singletons. Material: peripheral blood, obtained from a patient treated with radiotherapy plus ipilimumab. The receptors originated from a human donor with non-small cell lung cancer who had stable disease on radiotherapy plus ipilimumab.

The chain uses TRBV28 and TRBJ1-2; the D gene is possibly TRBD1 (5 bases). The V gene's germline CDR1 is MDHEN and CDR2 SYDVKM. The V end was cut by 2 bases, the J end by 4 bases, with 17 bases between. CDR3 length: 16 residues. This CDR3 reads CASSLIGQGMSYGYTF. The CDR3 nucleotides read TGTGCCAGCAGTTTAATTGGGCAGGGCATGAGCTATGGCTACACCTTC.

The chain has TRBV5-1 and TRBJ1-3, with no clear D. CDR3 length equals 17 residues. The germline V and J ends were trimmed by 0 bases and 1 base, with 14 bases remaining between them. Germline CDR1 is SGHRS and CDR2 is YFSETQ. The CDR3, as DNA: TGCGCCAGCAGCTTGGGAGGAACGGATCGTTCTGGAAACACCATATATTTT. Protein product: CASSLGGTDRSGNTIYF.

J is TRBJ2-7 and V is TRBV25-1; 8 bases are shared with TRBD1. The CDR3 runs 14 residues. The junction had 5 bases not matched to a gene; V was cut back by 5 bases and J by 2 bases. Germline V CDR1 and CDR2: MGHDK, SYGVNS. CDR3 region: CASSYRGRAYEQYF. The CDR3 coding sequence is TGTGCCAGCAGTTACAGGGGGAGAGCCTACGAGCAGTACTTC.

V gene TRBV5-6 combines with J gene TRBJ2-7; TRBD1 matches at 7 bases. Germline-derived CDR1 and CDR2 are SGHDT and YYEEEE. The CDR3 sequence is 13 residues long. The trim removed 4 bases at V and 9 bases at J, leaving 10 bases unmatched. CDR3 sequence: CASSPDRAVGQYF. For the CDR3, the DNA is TGTGCCAGCAGCCCCGACAGGGCGGTCGGGCAGTACTTC.

The chain links TRBV25-1 to TRBJ1-4, with a possible D match to TRBD1 (6 bases). The CDR3 loop spans 16 amino acids. The ends were cut back, 6 bases at V and 6 bases at J, with 20 bases in the middle. The germline gives CDR1 MGHDK, CDR2 SYGVNS. The CDR3 loop reads CASSPRTVQGDEKLFF. CDR3 in DNA: TGTGCCAGCAGCCCCAGGACAGTTCAAGGGGATGAAAAACTGTTTTTT.

The chain couples TRBV9 to TRBJ2-2, with 10 bases matching TRBD2. Per the germline V gene, CDR1 is SGDLS and CDR2 is YYNGEE. This CDR3 contains 16 residues. V lost 0 bases to trimming and J lost 6 bases; unmatched junction nucleotides: 5. This chain's CDR3 is CASSVASGRGAGELFF. The CDR3 region has the DNA TGTGCCAGCAGCGTAGCAAGCGGGAGGGGCGCCGGGGAGCTGTTTTTT.

V gene TRBV19 combines with J gene TRBJ1-5; D remains unclear. Germline CDR1 and CDR2: LNHDA and SQIVND (reference sequence). The CDR3 has 14 residues. Between the trimmed V and J ends, which lost 4 bases and 0 bases, there was a span of 7 bases. The DNA of the CDR3 is TGTGCCAGTAGTACCAGTCATAGCAATCAGCCCCAGCATTTT. Translated, it gives CASSTSHSNQPQHF.

The chain uses TRBV6-5 and TRBJ2-5, with D perhaps TRBD2 (6 bases). The V end was cut by 0 bases, the J end by 5 bases, with 13 bases between. The V gene's germline CDR1 is MNHEY and CDR2 SVGAGI. The CDR3 sequence is 15 residues long. The CDR3 loop is CASSYSTGRRETQYF. CDR3 bases: TGTGCCAGCAGTTACTCCACGGGGAGGAGGGAGACCCAGTACTTC.

This clone came up once. J is TRBJ2-2 and V is TRBV7-2; D gene uncertain. The CDR3 runs to 16 residues. The V and J ends lost 0 bases and 5 bases respectively, with 13 bases between them. The germline V gene has CDR1 SGHTA and CDR2 FQGNSA. CDR3 sequence reads: CASSLARTALTGELFF. CDR3 in DNA: TGTGCCAGCAGCTTAGCGAGAACAGCCTTAACCGGGGAGCTGTTTTTT.

This clone was picked up one time. The chain is built from TRBV7-6 and TRBJ2-1, with D perhaps TRBD1 (6 bases). Trimming removed 0 bases from V and 3 bases from J, with 15 bases in between. The CDR3 length is 17 residues. Per the germline V gene, CDR1 is SGHVS and CDR2 is FNYEAQ. The DNA for the CDR3 is TGTGCCAGCAGCTTAGCGGCGCCCCAGGGGAACTACAATGAGCAGTTCTTC. This sequence encodes CASSLAAPQGNYNEQFF.